One sample yielded the 12 T cell receptor beta chains listed below, sequenced in a study of cytomegalovirus exposure and HLA in healthy donors. PCR employed 60 Vbeta and 13 Jbeta primers. Method: immunoSEQ multiplex PCR; TCRdb's copy keeps in-frame clones and lacks some. The data contain approximately 70,000 clones, roughly 74% of them singletons. What was sequenced was PBMCs. The receptors shown here come from a woman in her twenties or thirties in good health and CMV-seropositive.

This clone was observed a few times. The chain links TRBV4-3 to TRBJ1-3; 10 bases agree with TRBD1. Germline V lookup: CDR1 LGHNA, CDR2 YSLEER. Germline trimming cut 1 base from V and 4 bases from J; bases unmatched to any gene: 13. The CDR3 consists of 19 residues. The CDR3 loop reads CASSQVLHRTGGSGNTIYF. CDR3 DNA sequence: TGCGCCAGCAGCCAAGTTCTTCACAGGACAGGGGGTTCCGGAAACACCATATATTTT.

This clone has only a few counts. The chain carries TRBV29-1 and TRBJ1-4; weak D call: TRBD1 (6 bases). The germline V and J ends were trimmed by 7 bases and 0 bases, with 12 bases remaining between them. Germline loops: CDR1 SQVTM, CDR2 ANQGSEA. CDR3 length equals 14 residues. The CDR3 sequence is CSAGQGSTNEKLFF. CDR3 bases: TGCAGCGCTGGGCAGGGGTCAACTAATGAAAAACTGTTTTTT.

The chain has TRBV30 and TRBJ1-1, with D possibly matching TRBD1 (6 bases). Trimming removed 1 base from V and 0 bases from J, with 24 bases in between. CDR1 and CDR2 from the germline V gene are GTSNPN and SVGIG (reference sequence). This CDR3 region has 19 residues. The CDR3 is CAWSALGHGVLKMNTEAFF. CDR3 nucleotides: TGTGCCTGGAGTGCGTTGGGACACGGAGTGTTGAAAATGAACACTGAAGCTTTCTTT.

The chain recombines TRBV28 with TRBJ2-7, with D tentatively TRBD1 or TRBD2 (10 bases each). The CDR3 covers 18 residues. CDR1 is MDHEN, CDR2 SYDVKM, per germline. V lost 6 bases to trimming and J lost 1 base, with 25 bases between them. The DNA of the CDR3 is TGTGCCAGCAGAAGCCGGGACAGGGGTAGCGGGAGGTCCTACGAGCAGTACTTC. Translated: CASRSRDRGSGRSYEQYF. The complete variable domain, with remaining parts taken from reference TRBV28 and TRBJ2-7, reads DVKVTQSSRYLVKRTGEKVFLECVQDMDHENMFWYRQDPGLGLRLIYFSYDVKMKEKGDIPEGYSVSREKKERFSLILESASTNQTSMYLCASRSRDRGSGRSYEQYFGPGTRLTVT.

This chain joins TRBV6-5 and TRBJ2-1; D possibly corresponds to TRBD1 (5 bases). The germline V and J ends were trimmed by 0 bases and 6 bases, with 9 bases remaining between them. From germline, CDR1 is MNHEY and CDR2 SVGAGI. The CDR3 runs 14 residues. The CDR3 coding sequence is TGTGCCAGCAGTTACTCCTCAGGGTTCAATGAGCAGTTCTTC. Translating gives CASSYSSGFNEQFF.

The chain links TRBV6-5 to TRBJ1-1; 7 nucleotides align to TRBD1. Germline V CDR1 and CDR2: MNHEY, SVGAGI. The CDR3 has 14 amino acids. V lost 2 bases and J lost 6; bases outside the gene matches: 6. The CDR3 sequence: CASSYPGGGSEAFF. CDR3 sequence (DNA): TGTGCCAGCAGTTACCCAGGGGGTGGTTCTGAAGCTTTCTTT.

This clone showed up just once. The chain links TRBV2 to TRBJ2-7; TRBD1 aligns across 9 bases. Germline V gene data show CDR1 as SNHLY and CDR2 as FYNNEI. The CDR3 runs 16 residues. J lost 0 bases, V lost 4 bases, and 7 bases had no gene match. This CDR3 reads CASSGGGTGTSYEQYF. CDR3 bases: TGTGCCAGCAGTGGGGGTGGGACAGGGACCTCCTACGAGCAGTACTTC.

This clone was found a few times. The J gene is TRBJ2-7, the V gene TRBV10-3; D is ambiguous. The V end lost 3 bases, the J end lost 1 base, and 13 bases lay between the germline ends. This CDR3 contains 15 residues. Germline V gene data show CDR1 as ENHRY and CDR2 as SYGVKD. The CDR3 is CAISERNRISYEQYF. The CDR3 DNA follows: TGTGCCATCAGTGAACGGAACAGAATTTCCTACGAGCAGTACTTC.

The chain has TRBV15 and TRBJ1-1; weak D call: TRBD1 (6 bases). Trimming stripped 2 bases from V and 1 base from J, with 8 bases between. Germline lookup yields CDR1 LNHNV and CDR2 YYDKDF (reference sequence). This CDR3 has 14 residues. The CDR3 bases are TGTGCCACCAGCAGAAGGGGGAAGAACACTGAAGCTTTCTTT. Translating it yields CATSRRGKNTEAFF.

In this sample, this clone turned up a few times. This rearrangement joins TRBV7-3 to TRBJ2-1; D remains ambiguous. V lost 5 bases, J lost 2 bases, and 13 bases lay in between. The CDR3 loop spans 15 amino acids. In germline, CDR1 is SGHTA, CDR2 FQGTGA. The CDR3 nucleotides are TGTGCCAGCAGCCCAGCGCGAGGCACCTACAATGAGCAGTTCTTC. Translation gives CASSPARGTYNEQFF.

Regarding this clone: This sample includes further DNA sequences coding for the same CDR3. The V and J genes are TRBV6-1 and TRBJ2-6; 8 nucleotides match TRBD1. Germline trimming cut 6 bases from V and 0 bases from J; bases unmatched to any gene: 1. Germline V gene lookup returns CDR1 MNHNS and CDR2 SASEGT. This CDR3 region has 15 residues. In nucleotides, the CDR3 is TGTGCCAGCAGAACAGGGGGCTCTGGGGCCAACGTCCTGACTTTC. It codes for CASRTGGSGANVLTF.

The chain is built from TRBV4-2 and TRBJ2-1; 14 bases fit TRBD2. CDR3 length equals 17 residues. Unmatched junction bases numbered 5, after V lost 0 bases and J lost 7 bases. CDR1 is LGHNA, CDR2 YNFKEQ, per germline. CDR3 in DNA: TGTGCCAGCAGCCAAGACCCGACTAGCGGGAGGGGGAATGAGCAGTTCTTC. Residues: CASSQDPTSGRGNEQFF.